The clone carrying this T cell receptor (beta chain) was found many times. These data originate in a study of Graves' ophthalmopathy and Graves' hyperthyroidism. Ophthalmopathy was moderately-to-severely active, CAS at least 3, NOSPECS at least 4, lasting under 3 months. Additional autoimmune diseases, uncontrolled infections, pregnancy or lactation disqualified patients. CDR1 SGHVS and CDR2 FNYEAQ come from the germline V gene. CDR3 size: 12 residues. Trimming shortened V by 1 base and J by 7 bases, and 8 bases separated the two germline ends. RNA transcripts provided the template for amplifying TCR beta CDR3 regions. The first-round RT-PCR employed HTBI primers together with the Qiagen OneStep RT-PCR kit. A multiplex PCR was then performed as the second round. TCRdb reprocessed the multiplex PCR reads with MiXCR, giving one entry per CDR3 protein. Seen here are 210,000 or so distinct CDR3 sequences, 25% to 30% observed once, and the top ten hold approximately 9.1%.

The chain is built from TRBV7-6 and TRBJ2-7; D gene unclear. The specimen sequenced was peripheral blood. This TCR was recovered from a man over 45 with Graves' ophthalmopathy. CDR3 DNA: TGTGCCAGCAGCTTAGATGAGAGGGAGCAGTACTTC. Protein product: CASSLDEREQYF.